The 7 T cell receptor beta chains below were found in one sample sequenced in a study of PD-1 blockade in classical Hodgkin lymphoma. Time point here: cycle 4 day 1 (C4D1), after more than five weeks of nivolumab. Exposure to brentuximab vedotin varied, and each patient had relapsed following autologous stem cell transplantation. It was by magnetic negative selection that CD8+ T cells were isolated from thawed PBMCs. Profiled with immunoSEQ multiplex PCR; TCRdb holds only in-frame clones, not every one. The data contain almost 8,500 clones, around 83% of them singletons. The sequencing here drew on CD8+ T cells from blood, taken before the fourth cycle of nivolumab. These receptors were taken from a human donor with classical Hodgkin lymphoma.

This clone was seen only a few times. The chain links TRBV2 to TRBJ2-7, with D tentatively TRBD1 or TRBD2 (5 bases each). The V gene's germline CDR1 is SNHLY and CDR2 FYNNEI. This CDR3 contains 13 residues. V was trimmed by 9 bases and J by 3 bases, leaving 15 bases between them. The CDR3 is CASSNRDVYEQYF. The CDR3 nucleotides are TGTGCCAGTAGTAATAGGGACGTCTACGAGCAGTACTTC. The whole variable domain, remainder taken from reference TRBV2 and TRBJ2-7, is EPEVTQTPSHQVTQMGQEVILRCVPISNHLYFYWYRQILGQKVEFLVSFYNNEISEKSEIFDDQFSVERPDGSNFTLKIRSTKLEDSAMYFCASSNRDVYEQYFGPGTRLTVT.

CDR3 amino acids: CASSEDPRAEAFF. The CDR3 bases are TGTGCCAGCAGTGAGGACCCCCGGGCTGAAGCTTTCTTT. V is TRBV2 and J is TRBJ1-1; D gene uncertain. CDR3 length equals 13 residues. Germline CDR1 is SNHLY and CDR2 is FYNNEI. Trimming removed 3 bases at V and 6 bases at J, with 11 bases between.

For the CDR3, the DNA is TGTGCCAGCAGTTACGGGACAGACCACTACGAGCAGTACTTC. Translated, it gives CASSYGTDHYEQYF. J is TRBJ2-7 and V is TRBV27; 7 bases are shared with TRBD1. V lost 4 bases, J lost 3 bases, and 6 bases stayed unmatched. The CDR3 sequence is 14 residues long. In germline, CDR1 is MNHEY, CDR2 SMNVEV (reference sequence).

The gene calls are TRBV15 and TRBJ2-5; perhaps TRBD2 as D (7 bases). The length of the CDR3 is 13 residues. The ends were cut back, 3 bases at V and 7 bases at J, with 12 bases in the middle. Germline V gene lookup returns CDR1 LNHNV and CDR2 YYDKDF (reference sequence). DNA for the CDR3: TGTGCCACCAGCAGCAGGGGCGGGGGGACCCAGTACTTC. This encodes CATSSRGGGTQYF.

J is TRBJ2-1 and V is TRBV7-9; 7 bases fit TRBD2. Germline lookup yields CDR1 SEHNR and CDR2 FQNEAQ (reference sequence). With V trimmed by 3 bases and J by 6 bases, 2 bases remained unmatched. This CDR3 is 13 amino acids long. CDR3 DNA: TGTGCCAGCAGCTTTGGGGAGGGCAATGAGCAGTTCTTC. It specifies CASSFGEGNEQFF.

A remark on this clone: At one end, the junction sequence differs from germline, possibly due to a read error. The CDR3 DNA sequence: TGTGCCAGCAGCCAGGGGACTAGCGACACAGATACGCAGTATTTT. This gives the protein CASSQGTSDTDTQYF. The genes are TRBV4-1 and TRBJ2-3; 10 nucleotides agree with TRBD2. The germline gives CDR1 MGHRA, CDR2 YSYEKL. CDR3 length equals 15 residues.

This chain connects TRBV30 to TRBJ2-7, with 7 bases that match TRBD1. Germline V lookup: CDR1 GTSNPN, CDR2 SVGIG (reference sequence). V shed 1 base and J 2 bases; nucleotides not matched to a gene: 2. The CDR3 runs to 13 residues. The DNA for the CDR3 is TGTGCCTGGAGTGCCACAGGGGCCTACGAGCAGTACTTC. This codes for CAWSATGAYEQYF.